This T cell receptor beta chain comes out of a study of PD-L1 blockade in urothelial cancer. The assay was immunoSEQ multiplex PCR, and TCRdb's table has in-frame clones only and misses some. The sample consists of about 76,000 clones, approximately 90% of them appearing once. There are 19 residues in the CDR3. Germline CDR1 is MDHEN and CDR2 is SYDVKM. The V end lost 3 bases, the J end lost 0 bases, and 24 bases lay between the germline ends. Time point here: peripheral blood 6 weeks after treatment start. Sequences were derived from PBMCs, sampled around atezolizumab (anti-PD-L1) treatment. The chain is built from TRBV28 and TRBJ2-7; D call uncertain. The sequence came from a woman of 80 years or more with urothelial cancer. CDR3 in DNA: TGTGCCAGCAGTTTTGATTGGGCAGCCTGGAACCAGAGCTCCTACGAGCAGTACTTC. Its translation is CASSFDWAAWNQSSYEQYF.